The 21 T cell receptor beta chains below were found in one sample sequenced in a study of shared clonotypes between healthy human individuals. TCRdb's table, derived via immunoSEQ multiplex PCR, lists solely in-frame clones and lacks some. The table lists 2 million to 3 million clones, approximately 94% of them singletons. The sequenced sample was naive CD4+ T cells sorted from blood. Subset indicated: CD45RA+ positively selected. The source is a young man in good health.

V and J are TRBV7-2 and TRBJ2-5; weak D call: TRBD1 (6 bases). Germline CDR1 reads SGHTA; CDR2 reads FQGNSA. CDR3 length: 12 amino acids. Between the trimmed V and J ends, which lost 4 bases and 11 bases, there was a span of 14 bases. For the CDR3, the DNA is TGTGCCAGCAGCTGGGGGCAGGCGGCGCAGTACTTC. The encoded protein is CASSWGQAAQYF.

The CDR3 nucleotides read TGTGCCAGCACCCGTTGGCAGGCGAACACTGAAGCTTTCTTT. Translation gives CASTRWQANTEAFF. The chain carries TRBV13 and TRBJ1-1; D not resolved. This CDR3 has 14 amino acids. The V and J ends lost 7 bases and 1 base respectively, with 13 bases between them. From germline, CDR1 is PRHDT and CDR2 FYEKMQ (reference sequence).

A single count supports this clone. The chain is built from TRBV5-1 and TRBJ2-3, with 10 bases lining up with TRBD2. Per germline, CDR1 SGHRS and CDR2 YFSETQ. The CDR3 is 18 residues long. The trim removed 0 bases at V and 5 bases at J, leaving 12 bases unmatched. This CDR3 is CASSLGPWLAGVLDTQYF. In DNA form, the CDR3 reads TGCGCCAGCAGCTTGGGCCCCTGGCTAGCGGGGGTTTTAGATACGCAGTATTTT.

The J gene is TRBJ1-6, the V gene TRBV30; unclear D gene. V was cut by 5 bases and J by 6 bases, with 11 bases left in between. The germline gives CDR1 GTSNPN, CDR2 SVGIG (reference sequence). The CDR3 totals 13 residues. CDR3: CAWCRDPNSPLHF. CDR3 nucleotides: TGTGCCTGGTGCCGGGATCCTAATTCACCCCTCCACTTT.

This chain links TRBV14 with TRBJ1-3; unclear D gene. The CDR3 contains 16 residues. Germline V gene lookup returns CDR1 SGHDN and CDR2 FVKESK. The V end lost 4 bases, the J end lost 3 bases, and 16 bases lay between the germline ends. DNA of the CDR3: TGTGCCAGCAGCCCCTGGCAGAGACAACGTGGAAACACCATATATTTT. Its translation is CASSPWQRQRGNTIYF.

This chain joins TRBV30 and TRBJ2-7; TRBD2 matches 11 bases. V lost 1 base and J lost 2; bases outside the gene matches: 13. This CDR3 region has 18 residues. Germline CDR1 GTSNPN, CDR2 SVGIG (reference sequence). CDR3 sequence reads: CAWSGGTSGFMPTYEQYF. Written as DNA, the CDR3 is TGTGCCTGGAGTGGGGGGACTAGCGGTTTTATGCCGACCTACGAGCAGTACTTC.

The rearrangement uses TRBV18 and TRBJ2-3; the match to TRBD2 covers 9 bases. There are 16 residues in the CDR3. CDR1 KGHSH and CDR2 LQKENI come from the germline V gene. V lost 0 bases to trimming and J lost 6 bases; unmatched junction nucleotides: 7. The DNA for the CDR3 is TGTGCCAGCTCACCACCTAGCGGGGGCTCCCCTGATACGCAGTATTTT. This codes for CASSPPSGGSPDTQYF.

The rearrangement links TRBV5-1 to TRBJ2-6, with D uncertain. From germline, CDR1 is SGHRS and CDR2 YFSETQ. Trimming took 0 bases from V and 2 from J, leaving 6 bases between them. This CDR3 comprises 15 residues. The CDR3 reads CASSLELTGANVLTF. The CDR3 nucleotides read TGCGCCAGCAGCTTGGAGTTGACTGGGGCCAACGTCCTGACTTTC.

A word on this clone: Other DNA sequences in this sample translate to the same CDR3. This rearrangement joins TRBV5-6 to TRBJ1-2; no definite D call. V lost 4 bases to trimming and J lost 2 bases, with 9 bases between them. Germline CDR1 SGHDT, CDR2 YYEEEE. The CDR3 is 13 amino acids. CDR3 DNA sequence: TGTGCCAGCAGCCCCGACGGGAACTATGGCTACACCTTC. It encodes CASSPDGNYGYTF.

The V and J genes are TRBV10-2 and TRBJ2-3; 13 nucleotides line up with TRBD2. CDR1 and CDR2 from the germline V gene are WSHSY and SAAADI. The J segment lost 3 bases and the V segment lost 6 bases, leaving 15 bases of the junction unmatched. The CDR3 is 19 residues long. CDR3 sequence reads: CASRPGLAGPPGGTDTQYF. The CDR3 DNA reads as TGCGCCAGCAGACCGGGACTAGCGGGGCCCCCTGGGGGGACAGATACGCAGTATTTT.

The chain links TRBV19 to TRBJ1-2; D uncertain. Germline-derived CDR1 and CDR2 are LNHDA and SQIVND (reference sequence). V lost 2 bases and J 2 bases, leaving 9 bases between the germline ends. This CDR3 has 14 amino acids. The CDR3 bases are TGTGCCAGTAGTATACGGAAAGCCAACTATGGCTACACCTTC. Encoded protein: CASSIRKANYGYTF.

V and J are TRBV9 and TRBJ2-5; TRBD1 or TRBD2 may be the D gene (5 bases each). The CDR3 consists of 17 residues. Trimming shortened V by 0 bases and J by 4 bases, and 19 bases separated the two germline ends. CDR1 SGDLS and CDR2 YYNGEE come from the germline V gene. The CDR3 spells CASSVGYSSPGTETQYF. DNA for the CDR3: TGTGCCAGCAGCGTAGGGTATTCGAGCCCGGGGACAGAGACCCAGTACTTC.

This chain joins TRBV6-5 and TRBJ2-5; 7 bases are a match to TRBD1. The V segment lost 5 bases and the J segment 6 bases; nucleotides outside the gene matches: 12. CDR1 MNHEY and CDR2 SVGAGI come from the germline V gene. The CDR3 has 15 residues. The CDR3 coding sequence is TGTGCCAGCAGTCCGCGACAGGGTTCCTGGCAGACCCAGTACTTC. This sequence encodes CASSPRQGSWQTQYF.

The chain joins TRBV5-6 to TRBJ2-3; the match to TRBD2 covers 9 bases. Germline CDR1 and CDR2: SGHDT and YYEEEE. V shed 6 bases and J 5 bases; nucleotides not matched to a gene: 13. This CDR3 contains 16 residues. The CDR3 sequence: CASTPIAGEFGDTQYF. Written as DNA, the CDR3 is TGTGCCAGCACACCTATAGCGGGAGAGTTTGGAGATACGCAGTATTTT.

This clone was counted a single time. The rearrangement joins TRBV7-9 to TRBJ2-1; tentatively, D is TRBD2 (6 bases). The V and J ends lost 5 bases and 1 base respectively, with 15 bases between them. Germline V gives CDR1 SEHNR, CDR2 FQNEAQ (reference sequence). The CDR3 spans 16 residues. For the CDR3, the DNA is TGTGCCAGCAGCGTACCTTTGGGAGGATCCTACAATGAGCAGTTCTTC. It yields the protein CASSVPLGGSYNEQFF.

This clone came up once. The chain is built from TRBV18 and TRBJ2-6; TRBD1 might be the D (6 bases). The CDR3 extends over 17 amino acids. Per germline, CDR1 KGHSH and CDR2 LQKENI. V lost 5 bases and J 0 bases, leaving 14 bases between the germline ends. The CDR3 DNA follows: TGTGCCAGCTCATCCCAGACAGGTATCTCTGGGGCCAACGTCCTGACTTTC. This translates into CASSSQTGISGANVLTF.

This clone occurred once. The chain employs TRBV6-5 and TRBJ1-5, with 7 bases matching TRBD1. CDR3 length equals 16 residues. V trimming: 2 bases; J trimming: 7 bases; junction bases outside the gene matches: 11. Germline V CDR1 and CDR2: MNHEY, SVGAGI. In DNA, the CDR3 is TGTGCCAGCAGTTACGCAATGACAGGGTTAGGGCAGCCCCAGCATTTT. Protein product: CASSYAMTGLGQPQHF.

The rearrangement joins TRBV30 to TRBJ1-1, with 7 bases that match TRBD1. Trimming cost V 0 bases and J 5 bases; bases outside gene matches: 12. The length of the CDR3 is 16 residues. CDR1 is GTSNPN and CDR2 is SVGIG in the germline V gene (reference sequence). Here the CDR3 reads CAWSVGGGAMWTEAFF. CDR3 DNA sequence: TGTGCCTGGAGTGTTGGAGGGGGCGCGATGTGGACTGAAGCTTTCTTT.

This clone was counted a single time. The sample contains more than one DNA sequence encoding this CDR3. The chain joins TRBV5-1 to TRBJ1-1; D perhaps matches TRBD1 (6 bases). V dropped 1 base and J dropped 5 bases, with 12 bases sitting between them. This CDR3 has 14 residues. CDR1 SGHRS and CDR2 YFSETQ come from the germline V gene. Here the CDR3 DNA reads TGCGCCAGCAGCTTGTCGACAGGCGGAACTGAAGCTTTCTTT. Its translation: CASSLSTGGTEAFF.

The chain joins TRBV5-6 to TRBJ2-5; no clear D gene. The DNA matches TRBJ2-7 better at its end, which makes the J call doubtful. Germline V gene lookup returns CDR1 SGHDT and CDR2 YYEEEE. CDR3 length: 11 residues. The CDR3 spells CASSSNYEQYF. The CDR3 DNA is TGTGCCAGCAGCTCAAACTACGAGCAGTACTTC.

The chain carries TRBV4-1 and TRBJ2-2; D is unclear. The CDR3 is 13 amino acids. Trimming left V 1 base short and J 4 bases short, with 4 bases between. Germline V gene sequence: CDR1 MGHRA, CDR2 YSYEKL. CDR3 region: CASSQVLTGELFF. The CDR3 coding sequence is TGCGCCAGCAGCCAAGTACTCACCGGGGAGCTGTTTTTT.